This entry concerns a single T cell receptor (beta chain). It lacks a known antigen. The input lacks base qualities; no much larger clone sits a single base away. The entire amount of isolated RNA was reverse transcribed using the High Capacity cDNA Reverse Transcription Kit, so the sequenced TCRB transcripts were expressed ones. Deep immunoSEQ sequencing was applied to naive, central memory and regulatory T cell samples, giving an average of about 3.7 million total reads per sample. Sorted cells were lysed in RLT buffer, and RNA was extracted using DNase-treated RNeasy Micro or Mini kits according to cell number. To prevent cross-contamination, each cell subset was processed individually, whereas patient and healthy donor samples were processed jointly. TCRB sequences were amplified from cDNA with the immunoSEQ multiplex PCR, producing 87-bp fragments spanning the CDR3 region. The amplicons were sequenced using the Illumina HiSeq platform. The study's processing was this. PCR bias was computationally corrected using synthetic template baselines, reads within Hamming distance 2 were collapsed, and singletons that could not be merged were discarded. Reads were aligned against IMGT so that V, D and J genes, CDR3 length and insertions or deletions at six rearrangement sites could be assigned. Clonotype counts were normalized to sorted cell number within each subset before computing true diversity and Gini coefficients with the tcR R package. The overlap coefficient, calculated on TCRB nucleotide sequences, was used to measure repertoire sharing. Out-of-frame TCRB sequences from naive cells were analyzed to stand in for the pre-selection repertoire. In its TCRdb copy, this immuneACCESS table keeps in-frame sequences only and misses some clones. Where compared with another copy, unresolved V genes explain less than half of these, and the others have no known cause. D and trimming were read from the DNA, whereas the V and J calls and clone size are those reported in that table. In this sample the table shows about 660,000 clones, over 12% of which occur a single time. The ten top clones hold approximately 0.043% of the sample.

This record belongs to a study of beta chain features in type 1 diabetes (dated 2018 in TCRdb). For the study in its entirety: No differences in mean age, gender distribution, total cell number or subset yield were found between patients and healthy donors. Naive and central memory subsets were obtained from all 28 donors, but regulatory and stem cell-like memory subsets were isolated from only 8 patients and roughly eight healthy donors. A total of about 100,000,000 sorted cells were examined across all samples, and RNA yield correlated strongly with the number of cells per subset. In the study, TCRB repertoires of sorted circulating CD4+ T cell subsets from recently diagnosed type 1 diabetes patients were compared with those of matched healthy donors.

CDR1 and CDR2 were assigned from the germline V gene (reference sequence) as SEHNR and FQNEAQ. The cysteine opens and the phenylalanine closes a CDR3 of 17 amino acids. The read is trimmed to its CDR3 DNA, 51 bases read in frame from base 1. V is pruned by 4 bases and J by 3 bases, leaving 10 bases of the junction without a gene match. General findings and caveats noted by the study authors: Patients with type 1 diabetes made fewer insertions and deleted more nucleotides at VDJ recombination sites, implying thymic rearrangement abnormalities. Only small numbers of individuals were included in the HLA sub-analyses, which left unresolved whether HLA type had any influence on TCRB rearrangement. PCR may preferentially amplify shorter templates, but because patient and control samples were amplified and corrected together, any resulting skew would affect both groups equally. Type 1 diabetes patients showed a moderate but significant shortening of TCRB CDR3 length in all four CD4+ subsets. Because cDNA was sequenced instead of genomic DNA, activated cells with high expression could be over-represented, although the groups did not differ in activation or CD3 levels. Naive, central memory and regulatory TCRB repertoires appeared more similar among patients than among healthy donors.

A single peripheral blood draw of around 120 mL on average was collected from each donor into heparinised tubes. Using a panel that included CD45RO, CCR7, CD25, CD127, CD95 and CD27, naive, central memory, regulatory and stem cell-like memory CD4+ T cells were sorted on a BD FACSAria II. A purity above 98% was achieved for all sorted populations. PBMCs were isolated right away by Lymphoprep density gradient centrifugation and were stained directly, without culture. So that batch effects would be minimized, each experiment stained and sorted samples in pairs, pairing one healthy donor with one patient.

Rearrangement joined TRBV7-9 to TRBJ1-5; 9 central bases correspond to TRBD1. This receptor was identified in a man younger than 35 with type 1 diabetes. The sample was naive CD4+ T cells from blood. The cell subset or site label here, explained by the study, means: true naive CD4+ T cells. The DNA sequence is TGTGCCAGCAGCTCCCCGACCGGGACAGGGAACAATCAGCCCCAGCATTTT. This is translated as CASSSPTGTGNNQPQHF.